The 7 T cell receptor beta chains reported below all come from one sample, sequenced in a study of blood T cell repertoires in COVID-19 (dated by TCRdb to 2018 to 2021). The library came from the immunoSEQ multiplex PCR assay. This immuneACCESS table, as held by TCRdb, lists in-frame sequences with V and J called but not all clones. Of the missing ones, under half trace to an unresolved V gene in checked studies; the others have no known cause. This sample gives about 330,000 clones in total; around 82% of them show up just once. Roughly 1.1% of the sample rests with the top ten. The sample was peripheral blood. Source of these receptors: a woman aged 45-65 years with acute or convalescent COVID-19.

This sequence joins TRBV5-1 and TRBJ2-1, with 10 nucleotides matching TRBD1. There are 15 residues in the CDR3. The germline V gene encodes CDR1 SGHRS and CDR2 YFSETQ. V was clipped by 0 bases and J by 10 bases; unmatched bases: 7. The CDR3 spells CASSLEGQGFGEQFF. The CDR3 nucleotides are TGCGCCAGCAGCTTGGAGGGACAGGGGTTTGGGGAGCAGTTCTTC.

The chain employs TRBV13 and TRBJ2-3, with TRBD2 identical over 7 bases. V trimming: 4 bases; J trimming: 6 bases; junction bases outside the gene matches: 10. Germline lookup yields CDR1 PRHDT and CDR2 FYEKMQ (reference sequence). This CDR3 has 15 amino acids. CDR3 amino acids: CASSSTSGAGDTQYF. The CDR3 DNA reads as TGTGCCAGCAGCTCTACAAGCGGGGCTGGGGATACGCAGTATTTT.

The chain recombines TRBV5-4 with TRBJ2-1; 11 nucleotides line up with TRBD2. The germline V gene has CDR1 SGHNT and CDR2 YYREEE (reference sequence). The CDR3 has 15 residues. The V segment lost 2 bases and the J segment 7 bases; nucleotides outside the gene matches: 5. CDR3 sequence: CASSFLAGGGNEQFF. Here the CDR3 DNA reads TGTGCCAGCAGCTTTCTAGCGGGAGGTGGAAATGAGCAGTTCTTC.

V is TRBV18 and J is TRBJ1-5, with TRBD1 matching over 7 bases. The germline gives CDR1 KGHSH, CDR2 LQKENI. This CDR3 comprises 15 residues. V lost 4 bases, J lost 2 bases, and 5 bases stayed unmatched. The CDR3 protein is CASSQGTVGNQPQHF. DNA for the CDR3: TGTGCCAGCTCACAGGGGACAGTGGGCAATCAGCCCCAGCATTTT.

This clone was detected a few times. The chain carries TRBV12-3 or TRBV12-4 and TRBJ1-1; 7 nucleotides match TRBD1. V trimming: 6 bases; J trimming: 7 bases; junction bases outside the gene matches: 2. The CDR3 contains 11 residues. CDR3 loop: CASSRDSEAFF. CDR3 nucleotide sequence: TGTGCCAGCAGCCGGGACAGTGAAGCTTTCTTT.

The CDR3 spells CASSSSGLAGGETQYF. The CDR3 region has the DNA TGTGCCAGCAGCTCCTCGGGACTAGCGGGAGGGGAGACCCAGTACTTC. The chain couples TRBV7-2 to TRBJ2-5; 16 bases agree with TRBD2. Trimming at V came to 4 bases and at J to 5 bases, leaving 4 bases not matched to a gene. CDR1 and CDR2 from the germline V gene are SGHTA and FQGNSA. The length of the CDR3 is 16 residues.

V gene TRBV10-3 combines with J gene TRBJ1-4, with 7 bases aligning to TRBD1. Germline CDR1 is ENHRY and CDR2 is SYGVKD. The CDR3 totals 16 residues. V was pared by 0 bases and J by 6 bases, with 7 bases of the junction left unmatched. As DNA, the CDR3 is TGTGCCATCAGTGAGTCGGCGGGCCAGGGGGATGAAAAACTGTTTTTT. Encoded protein: CAISESAGQGDEKLFF.